This entry is about one TCR beta chain. Its antigen is still unknown. Healthy individuals who donated bone marrow served as the donors. The sample belongs to a study of cytomegalovirus exposure and HLA in healthy donors. Study-level results: The authors later linked a missense DCLRE1C variant to TCR beta V- and J-gene trimming. Later analysis showed most CMV-associated TCR beta chains appearing HLA-restricted.

CDR3 length: 16 residues. The germline V gene has CDR1 SGHRS and CDR2 YFSETQ. With 3 bases clipped from V and 7 bases from J, the junction kept 12 bases outside the gene matches. PCR employed 60 Vbeta and 13 Jbeta primers. Sequencing used immunoSEQ multiplex PCR; TCRdb keeps in-frame clones, though not all of them. This sample has about 89,000 clones, with 85% found just once. This chain joins TRBV5-1 and TRBJ2-2; 7 bases line up with TRBD2. The receptor was derived from a man in his forties or fifties in good health and CMV-seropositive. Sequencing was carried out using PBMCs. The CDR3 loop is CASSSGLSGTGGELFF. The CDR3 DNA reads TGCGCCAGCAGCTCTGGTTTGAGCGGGACGGGCGGGGAGCTGTTTTTT.